This T cell receptor beta chain was profiled in a study of technical replicates of blood from four donors. TCRdb's copy holds only in-frame clones and misses some; the assay was immunoSEQ multiplex PCR. The sample has under 95,000 clones, 91% seen once; the top ten hold 0.37%. Germline V CDR1 and CDR2: MGHRA, YSYEKL. Germline trimming cut 1 base from V and 1 base from J; bases unmatched to any gene: 0. This CDR3 spans 15 amino acids. The specimen was T cells isolated from PBMCs. The sequence came from a human donor in good health. Some clones in this sample may be carry-over from other donors' samples. The gene calls are TRBV4-1 and TRBJ2-7; 11 bases align to TRBD2. CDR3 bases: TGCGCCAGCAGCCAAGTAGCGGGAGGGTCCTACGAGCAGTACTTC. This sequence encodes CASSQVAGGSYEQYF.